These T cell receptor beta chains were read from a single sample in a study of low-dose radiotherapy and immunotherapy resistance in tumors. TCRdb redid the calling of the reads with MiXCR, one entry per CDR3 protein. This table has tens of thousands of distinct CDR3 sequences, 12% appearing once. The sequenced sample was PBMCs, obtained before treatment. The receptor source for this set is a female donor with ovarian cancer. Each CDR3 is given with its conserved first and last residue. The order of the fields is V gene, J gene, D gene, clone size, CDR3 protein, CDR3 DNA. The D gene is left open where the match is weak. Clone size is not always given. Where it is, it says once, few, many or a class for expanded clones.

TRBV11-2	TRBJ2-4	-	once	CASSLGLQSGNIQYF	TGTGCCAGCAGCTTAGGGTTACAAAGCGGAAACATTCAGTACTTC
TRBV5-4	TRBJ2-5	TRBD1	many	CASSRPGGAGSQETQYF	TGTGCCAGCAGCCGTCCAGGGGGCGCGGGTTCACAAGAGACCCAGTACTTC
TRBV19	TRBJ1-1	TRBD1	-	CASSHRDRNTEAFF	TGTGCCAGTAGTCACCGGGACAGAAACACTGAAGCTTTCTTT
TRBV20-1	TRBJ1-6	TRBD1	many	CSAPRSGGSYNSPLHF	TGCAGTGCCCCAAGATCAGGGGGGTCCTATAATTCACCCCTCCACTTT
TRBV7-2	TRBJ1-1	-	many	CASSLRLYTEAFF	TGTGCCAGCAGCTTAAGGTTATACACTGAAGCTTTCTTT
TRBV20-1	TRBJ2-3	-	many	CSARDLKRVDTQYF	TGCAGTGCTAGAGATCTAAAGCGGGTAGATACGCAGTATTTT
TRBV10-2	TRBJ2-7	-	many	CASSDPQGFSYEQYF	TGCGCCAGCAGTGACCCTCAGGGGTTCTCCTACGAGCAGTACTTC
TRBV6-1	TRBJ1-2	TRBD1	many	CASIGYRGRNYGYTF	TGTGCCAGCATTGGCTACAGGGGGCGGAACTATGGCTACACCTTC
TRBV6-6	TRBJ2-2	TRBD1	many	CASRPGQGDTGELFF	TGTGCCAGCAGACCCGGACAGGGGGACACCGGGGAGCTGTTTTTT
TRBV28	TRBJ2-7	TRBD2	-	CASRKTGGVLGEQYF	TGTGCCAGCAGGAAAACGGGGGGGGTCTTGGGTGAGCAGTACTTC
TRBV28	TRBJ2-1	-	medium-sized	CASSLGGVYNEQFF	TGTGCCAGCAGTTTGGGCGGGGTTTACAATGAGCAGTTCTTC
TRBV15	TRBJ1-1	-	many	CATSRDWGSLNTEAFF	TGTGCCACCAGCAGAGATTGGGGCAGTTTGAACACTGAAGCTTTCTTT
TRBV20-1	TRBJ1-1	-	-	CSAKPQGRGTEAFF	TGCAGTGCTAAGCCTCAGGGTCGGGGCACTGAAGCTTTCTTT
TRBV10-1	TRBJ2-2	TRBD1	many	CASPGTGGQGELFF	TGCGCCAGCCCCGGGACAGGGGGGCAGGGGGAGCTGTTTTTT
TRBV6-1	TRBJ2-6	-	-	CASSSVLGANVLTF	TGTGCCAGCAGTTCGGTATTGGGGGCCAACGTCCTTACTTTC
TRBV11-2	TRBJ2-4	TRBD1	many	CASSLGRTGIVKNIQYF	TGTGCCAGCAGCTTAGGGAGGACAGGGATTGTCAAAAACATTCAGTACTTC
TRBV20-1	TRBJ2-7	-	many	CSAGGDSSYEQYF	TGCAGTGCTGGGGGGGACAGCTCCTACGAGCAGTACTTC
TRBV11-2	TRBJ2-1	TRBD2	many	CASSLAPGLAGGQQFF	TGTGCCAGCAGCTTAGCCCCGGGGCTAGCGGGGGGGCAGCAGTTCTTC
TRBV2	TRBJ1-5	TRBD1	many	CASGQGVREPQHF	TGTGCCAGCGGACAGGGGGTTCGGGAGCCCCAGCATTTT
TRBV19	TRBJ1-1	-	many	CASSAGSWTEAFF	TGTGCCAGTAGTGCAGGGTCTTGGACTGAAGCTTTCTTT
TRBV6-1	TRBJ2-1	-	-	CASNWGNEQFF	TGTGCCAGCAATTGGGGCAATGAGCAGTTCTTC
TRBV5-1	TRBJ1-1	TRBD1	many	CASSPDRAVEAFF	TGCGCCAGCAGCCCGGACAGGGCAGTTGAAGCTTTCTTT
TRBV10-2	TRBJ2-7	TRBD1	many	CASKDRGYEQYF	TGCGCCAGCAAGGACAGGGGCTACGAGCAGTACTTC
TRBV7-9	TRBJ1-4	-	many	CASSLISGSPNEKLFF	TGTGCCAGCAGCTTAATATCCGGGTCGCCTAATGAAAAACTGTTTTTT
TRBV12-3/TRBV12-4	TRBJ1-4	-	many	CASSLYGASEKLFF	TGTGCCAGCAGTTTATACGGGGCTAGTGAAAAACTGTTTTTT
TRBV27	TRBJ2-2	-	-	CASSLFGGLNTGELFF	TGTGCCAGCAGTTTATTTGGGGGGCTGAACACCGGGGAGCTGTTTTTT
TRBV7-2	TRBJ1-2	-	many	CASSPQGWGGGYTF	TGTGCCAGCAGCCCGCAGGGGTGGGGGGGAGGCTACACCTTC
TRBV6-8	TRBJ2-1	TRBD2	many	CASSYPSGGEQFF	TGTGCCAGCAGTTACCCTAGCGGGGGTGAGCAGTTCTTC
TRBV19	TRBJ2-2	-	many	CASSIAPWGGGAGELFF	TGTGCCAGTAGTATAGCTCCCTGGGGAGGAGGGGCCGGGGAGCTGTTTTTT
TRBV27	TRBJ2-3	-	many	CASSLASPSGPDTQYF	TGTGCCAGCAGTTTAGCCAGCCCTAGTGGCCCAGATACGCAGTATTTT
TRBV5-4	TRBJ2-1	TRBD1	many	CASSFVGQGRNEQFF	TGTGCCAGCAGCTTCGTCGGACAGGGCAGGAATGAGCAGTTCTTC
TRBV5-4	TRBJ2-5	-	-	CASSLEWVQETQYF	TGTGCCAGCAGCTTGGAGTGGGTTCAAGAGACCCAGTACTTC
TRBV19	TRBJ1-2	TRBD1	few	CASRDRVAGYTF	TGTGCCAGCCGGGACAGGGTTGCTGGCTACACCTTC
TRBV10-3	TRBJ2-2	-	many	CAISPGFANTGELFF	TGTGCCATCAGCCCGGGTTTCGCGAACACCGGGGAGCTGTTTTTT
TRBV29-1	TRBJ2-3	TRBD2	many	CSVEAAGGTDTQYF	TGCAGCGTTGAAGCCGCGGGGGGCACAGATACGCAGTATTTT
TRBV4-2	TRBJ1-1	TRBD1	-	CASSQDETGGTEAFF	TGTGCCAGCAGCCAAGATGAGACAGGGGGGACTGAAGCTTTCTTT
TRBV20-1	TRBJ1-2	-	many	CSPAEAYGYTF	TGCAGTCCCGCGGAGGCCTATGGCTACACCTTC
TRBV28	TRBJ2-7	-	medium-sized	CASSHRAGTGLYEQYF	TGTGCCAGCAGTCACAGGGCCGGGACGGGGCTATACGAGCAGTACTTC
TRBV30	TRBJ1-1	-	many	CAWSVAGIWEAFF	TGTGCCTGGAGTGTAGCAGGGATCTGGGAAGCTTTCTTT
TRBV18	TRBJ2-1	-	many	CASSPTGGGPQFF	TGTGCCAGCTCACCGACCGGTGGGGGACCGCAGTTCTTC
TRBV9	TRBJ2-5	TRBD2	many	CASSAGPSGGIQETQYF	TGTGCCAGCAGCGCGGGCCCTAGCGGGGGCATCCAAGAGACCCAGTACTTC
TRBV5-1	TRBJ2-1	-	many	CASAVERGNSYNEQFF	TGCGCCAGCGCGGTTGAGAGGGGAAACTCCTACAATGAGCAGTTCTTC
TRBV4-3	TRBJ2-1	TRBD2	few	CASSQAPVASGTYNEQFF	TGCGCCAGCAGCCAAGCCCCGGTGGCTAGCGGGACCTACAATGAGCAGTTCTTC
TRBV28	TRBJ2-5	-	many	CASSLQQETQYF	TGTGCCAGCAGTTTACAGCAAGAGACCCAGTACTTC
TRBV5-1	TRBJ1-2	TRBD1	-	CASSETDRAYYGYTF	TGCGCCAGCAGCGAAACGGACAGGGCCTACTATGGCTACACCTTC
TRBV10-3	TRBJ2-1	TRBD2	many	CAIKTSGTNEQFF	TGTGCCATCAAGACTAGCGGGACCAATGAGCAGTTCTTC
TRBV7-2	TRBJ2-7	-	many	CASSWQEIYEQYF	TGTGCCAGCAGCTGGCAGGAAATCTACGAGCAGTACTTC
TRBV28	TRBJ2-7	-	many	CASGRSDKSSYEQYF	TGTGCCAGCGGGAGGAGCGATAAGAGCTCCTACGAGCAGTACTTC
TRBV18	TRBJ2-5	-	many	CASSPRGGGAETQYF	TGTGCCAGCTCACCTCGTGGTGGAGGGGCGGAGACCCAGTACTTC
TRBV7-9	TRBJ2-5	TRBD2	many	CASSPVGRGQETQYF	TGTGCCAGCAGCCCCGTGGGGAGGGGCCAAGAGACCCAGTACTTC
TRBV21-1	TRBJ1-1	-	many	CASSNGTGSTEAFF	TGTGCCAGCAGCAACGGGACAGGCTCTACTGAAGCTTTCTTT
TRBV5-1	TRBJ1-1	-	many	CASSLEGAEAFF	TGCGCCAGCAGCTTGGAGGGGGCTGAAGCTTTCTTT